A selection of T cell receptor beta chains follows, all from one sample in a study of control samples from healthy donors and cancer patients. TCRdb keeps only in-frame clones here, not all; method: immunoSEQ multiplex PCR. The repertoire has 100,000 to 150,000 clones, 80% to 90% of them found once; the top ten carry less than 9.5%. The sequencing sample was made of blood. The source is a middle-aged man in good health. CDR3s leave out the opening cysteine and the closing phenylalanine or tryptophan.

v_gene	len	j_gene	CDR3aa
TRBV18	14	TRBJ1-3	ASSPSAGFEGNTIY
TRBV7-8	12	TRBJ2-5	ASSLLAGQETQY
TRBV20-1	12	TRBJ1-2	SASRAGLNYGYT
TRBV2	13	TRBJ1-3	ASSVQGAYGNTIY
TRBV11-2	15	TRBJ2-7	ASSLRRTSGGSYEQY
TRBV6-4	11	TRBJ1-2	ASSDHRGLGYT
TRBV29-1	12	TRBJ1-1	STVDSGGKTEAF
TRBV19	12	TRBJ2-3	ASSRDRGLDTQY
TRBV7-8	14	TRBJ2-5	ASSPRTIGLQETQY
TRBV6-1	12	TRBJ2-2	ASSAAGQSGELF
TRBV11-3	15	TRBJ2-3	ASSLVGARTRRDTQY
TRBV7-2	12	TRBJ1-2	ASIPKGGTSGYT
TRBV7-9	15	TRBJ2-4	ASSLDYGDEAKNIQY
TRBV2	11	TRBJ1-1	ATHMRANTEAF
TRBV6-2/TRBV6-3	13	TRBJ2-5	ASSSGLARGKTQY
TRBV18	14	TRBJ1-2	ASSPPWARGNYGYT
TRBV11-3	12	TRBJ1-4	ASSPTPREEKLF
TRBV24-1	10	TRBJ1-2	ATSDSRAGYT
TRBV10-2	12	TRBJ1-2	ASSEFARGTGYT
TRBV7-2	12	TRBJ2-7	ASSFPGPPYEQY
TRBV7-3	13	TRBJ2-5	ASSVGPAVGETQY
TRBV11-2	12	TRBJ1-1	ASSLEWGKSSAF
TRBV5-1	14	TRBJ2-6	ASSESGAGGANVLT
TRBV6-2/TRBV6-3	9	TRBJ1-2	ASSPAYGYT
TRBV13	11	TRBJ2-7	ASSVDLGGEQY
TRBV7-9	10	TRBJ2-1	ASSRGRDEQF